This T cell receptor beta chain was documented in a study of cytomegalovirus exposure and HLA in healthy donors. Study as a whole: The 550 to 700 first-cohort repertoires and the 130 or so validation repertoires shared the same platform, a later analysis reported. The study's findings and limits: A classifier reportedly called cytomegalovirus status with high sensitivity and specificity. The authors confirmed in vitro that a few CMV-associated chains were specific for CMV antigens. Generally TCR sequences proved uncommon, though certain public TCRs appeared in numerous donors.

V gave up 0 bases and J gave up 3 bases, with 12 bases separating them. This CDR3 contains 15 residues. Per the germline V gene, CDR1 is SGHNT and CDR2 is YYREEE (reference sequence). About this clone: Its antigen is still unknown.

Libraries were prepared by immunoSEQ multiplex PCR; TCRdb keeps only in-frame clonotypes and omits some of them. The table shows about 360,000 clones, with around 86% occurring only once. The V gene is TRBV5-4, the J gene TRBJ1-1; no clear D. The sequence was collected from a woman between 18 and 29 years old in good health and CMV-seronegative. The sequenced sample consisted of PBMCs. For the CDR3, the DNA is TGTGCCAGCAGCTTGGGGGAGGGTTGGGACACTGAAGCTTTCTTT. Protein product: CASSLGEGWDTEAFF.